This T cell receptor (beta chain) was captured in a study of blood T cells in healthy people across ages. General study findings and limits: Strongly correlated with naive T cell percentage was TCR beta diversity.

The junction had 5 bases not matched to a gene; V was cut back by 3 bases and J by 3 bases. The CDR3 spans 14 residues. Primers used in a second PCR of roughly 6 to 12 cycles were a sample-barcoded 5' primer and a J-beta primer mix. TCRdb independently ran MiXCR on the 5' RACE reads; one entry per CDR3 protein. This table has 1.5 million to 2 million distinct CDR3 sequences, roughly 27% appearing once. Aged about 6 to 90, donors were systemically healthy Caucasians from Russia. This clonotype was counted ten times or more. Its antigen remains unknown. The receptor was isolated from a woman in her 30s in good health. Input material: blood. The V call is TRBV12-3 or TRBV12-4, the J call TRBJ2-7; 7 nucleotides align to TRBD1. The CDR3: CASSLGTGVYEQYF. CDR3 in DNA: TGTGCCAGCAGTTTGGGAACAGGGGTCTACGAGCAGTACTTC.